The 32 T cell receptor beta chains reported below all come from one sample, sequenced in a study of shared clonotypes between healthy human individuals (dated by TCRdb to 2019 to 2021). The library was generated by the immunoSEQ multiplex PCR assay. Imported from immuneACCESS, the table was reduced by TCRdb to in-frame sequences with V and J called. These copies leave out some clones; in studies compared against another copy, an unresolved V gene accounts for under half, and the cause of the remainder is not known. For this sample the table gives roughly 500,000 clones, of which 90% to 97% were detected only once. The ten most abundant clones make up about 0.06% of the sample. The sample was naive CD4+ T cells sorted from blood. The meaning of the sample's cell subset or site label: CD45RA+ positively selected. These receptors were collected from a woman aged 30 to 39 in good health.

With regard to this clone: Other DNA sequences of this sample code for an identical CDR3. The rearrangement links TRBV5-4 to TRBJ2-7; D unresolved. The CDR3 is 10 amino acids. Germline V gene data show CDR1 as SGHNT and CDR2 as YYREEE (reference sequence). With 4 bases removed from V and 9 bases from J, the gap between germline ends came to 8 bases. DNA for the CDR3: TGTGCCAGCAGCCTCCGACGGCAGTACTTC. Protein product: CASSLRRQYF. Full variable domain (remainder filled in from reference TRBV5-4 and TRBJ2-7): ETGVTQSPTHLIKTRGQQVTLRCSSQSGHNTVSWYQQALGQGPQFIFQYYREEENGRGNFPPRFSGLQFPNYSSELNVNALELDDSALYLCASSLRRQYFGPGTRLTVT.

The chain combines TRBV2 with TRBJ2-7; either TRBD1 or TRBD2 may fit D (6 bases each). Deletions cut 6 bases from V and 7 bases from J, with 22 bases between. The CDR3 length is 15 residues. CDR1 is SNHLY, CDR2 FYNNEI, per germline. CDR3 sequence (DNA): TGTGCCAGCAGCTCCGGTCGGGGGCGCTTTACGGAGCAGTACTTC. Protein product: CASSSGRGRFTEQYF.

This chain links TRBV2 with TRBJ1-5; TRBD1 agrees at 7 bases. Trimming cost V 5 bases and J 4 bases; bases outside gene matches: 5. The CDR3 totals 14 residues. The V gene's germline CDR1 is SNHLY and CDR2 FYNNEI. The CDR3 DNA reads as TGTGCCAGCAGTCACCGGGACAGAAATCAGCCCCAGCATTTT. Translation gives CASSHRDRNQPQHF.

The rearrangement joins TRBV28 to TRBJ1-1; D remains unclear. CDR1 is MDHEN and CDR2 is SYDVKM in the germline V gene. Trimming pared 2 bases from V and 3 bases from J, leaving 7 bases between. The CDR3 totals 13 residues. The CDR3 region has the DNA TGTGCCAGCAGTTTAGTCGGGGACACTGAAGCTTTCTTT. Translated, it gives CASSLVGDTEAFF. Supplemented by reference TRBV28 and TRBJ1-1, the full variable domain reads DVKVTQSSRYLVKRTGEKVFLECVQDMDHENMFWYRQDPGLGLRLIYFSYDVKMKEKGDIPEGYSVSREKKERFSLILESASTNQTSMYLCASSLVGDTEAFFGQGTRLTVV.

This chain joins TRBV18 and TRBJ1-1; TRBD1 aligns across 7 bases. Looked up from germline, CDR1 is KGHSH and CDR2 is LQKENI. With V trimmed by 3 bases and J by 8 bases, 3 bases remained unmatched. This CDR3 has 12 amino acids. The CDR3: CASSPTGREAFF. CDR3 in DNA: TGTGCCAGCTCACCGACAGGGAGAGAAGCTTTCTTT.

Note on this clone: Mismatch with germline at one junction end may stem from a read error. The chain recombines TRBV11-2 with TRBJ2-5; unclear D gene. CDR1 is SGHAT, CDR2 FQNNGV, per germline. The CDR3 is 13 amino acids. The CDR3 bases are TGTGCCAGCGGCTTTGGGCTCAGGGAGACCCAGTACTTC. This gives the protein CASGFGLRETQYF.

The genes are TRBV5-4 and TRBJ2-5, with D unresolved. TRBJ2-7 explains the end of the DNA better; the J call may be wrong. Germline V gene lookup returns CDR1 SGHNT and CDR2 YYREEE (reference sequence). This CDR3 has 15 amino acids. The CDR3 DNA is TGTGCCAGCAGCTTTTCTCTGGGTGGGTCCTACGAGCAGTACTTC. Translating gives CASSFSLGGSYEQYF.

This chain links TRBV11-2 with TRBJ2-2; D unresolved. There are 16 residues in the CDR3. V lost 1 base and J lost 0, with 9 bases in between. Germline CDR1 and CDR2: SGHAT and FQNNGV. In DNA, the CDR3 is TGTGCCAGCAGCTTAGGCCCGCTAGCGAACACCGGGGAGCTGTTTTTT. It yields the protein CASSLGPLANTGELFF.

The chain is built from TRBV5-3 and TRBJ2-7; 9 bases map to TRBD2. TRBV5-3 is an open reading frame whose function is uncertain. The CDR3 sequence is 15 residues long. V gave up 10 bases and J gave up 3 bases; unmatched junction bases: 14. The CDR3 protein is CAGESGRREIYEQYF. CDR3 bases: TGTGCCGGAGAGAGCGGGAGGAGGGAAATCTACGAGCAGTACTTC.

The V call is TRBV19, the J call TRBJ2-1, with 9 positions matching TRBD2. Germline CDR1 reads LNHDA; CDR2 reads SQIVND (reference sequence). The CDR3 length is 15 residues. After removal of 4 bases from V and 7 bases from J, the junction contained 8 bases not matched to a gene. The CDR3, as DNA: TGTGCCAGTAGTAGATTAGCGGGAGTGGCAAATGAGCAGTTCTTC. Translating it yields CASSRLAGVANEQFF.

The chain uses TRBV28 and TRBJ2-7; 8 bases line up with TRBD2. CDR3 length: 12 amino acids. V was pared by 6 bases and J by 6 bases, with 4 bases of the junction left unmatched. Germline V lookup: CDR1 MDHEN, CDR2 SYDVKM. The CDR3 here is CASRTSVGEQYF. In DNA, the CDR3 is TGTGCCAGCAGGACTAGCGTGGGCGAGCAGTACTTC.

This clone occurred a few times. The CDR3 loop reads CSVVSARTEAFF. CDR3 DNA: TGCAGCGTTGTCTCGGCTCGGACTGAAGCTTTCTTT. This chain uses TRBV29-1 with TRBJ1-1; D gene ambiguous. The CDR3 is 12 residues long. Germline values: CDR1 SQVTM, CDR2 ANQGSEA. V was pared by 4 bases and J by 5 bases, with 11 bases between. Full variable domain (remainder filled in from reference TRBV29-1 and TRBJ1-1): SAVISQKPSRDICQRGTSLTIQCQVDSQVTMMFWYRQQPGQSLTLIATANQGSEATYESGFVIDKFPISRPNLTFSTLTVSNMSPEDSSIYLCSVVSARTEAFFGQGTRLTVV.

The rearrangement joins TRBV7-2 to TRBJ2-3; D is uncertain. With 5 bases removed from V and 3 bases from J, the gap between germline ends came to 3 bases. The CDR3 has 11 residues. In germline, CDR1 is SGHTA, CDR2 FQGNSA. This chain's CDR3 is CASSKTDTQYF. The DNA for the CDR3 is TGTGCCAGCAGCAAAACAGATACGCAGTATTTT.

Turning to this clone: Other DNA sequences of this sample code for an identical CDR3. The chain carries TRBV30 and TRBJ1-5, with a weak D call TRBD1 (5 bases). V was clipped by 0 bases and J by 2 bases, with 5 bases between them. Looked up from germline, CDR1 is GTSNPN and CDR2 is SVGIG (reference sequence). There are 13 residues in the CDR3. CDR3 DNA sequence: TGTGCCTGGAGTGTACAGGGCAATCAGCCCCAGCATTTT. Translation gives CAWSVQGNQPQHF.

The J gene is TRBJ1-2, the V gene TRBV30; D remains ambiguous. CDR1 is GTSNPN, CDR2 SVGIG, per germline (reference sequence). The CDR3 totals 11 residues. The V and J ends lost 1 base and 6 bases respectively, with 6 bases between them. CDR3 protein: CAWSDGHGYTF. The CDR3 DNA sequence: TGTGCCTGGAGTGATGGACATGGCTACACCTTC.

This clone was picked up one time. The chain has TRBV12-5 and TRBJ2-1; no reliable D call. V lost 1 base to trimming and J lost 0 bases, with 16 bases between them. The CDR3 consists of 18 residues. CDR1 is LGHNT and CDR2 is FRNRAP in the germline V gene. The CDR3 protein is CASGLGARILSSYNEQFF. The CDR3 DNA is TGTGCTAGTGGTTTGGGGGCCCGAATCTTGAGCTCCTACAATGAGCAGTTCTTC.

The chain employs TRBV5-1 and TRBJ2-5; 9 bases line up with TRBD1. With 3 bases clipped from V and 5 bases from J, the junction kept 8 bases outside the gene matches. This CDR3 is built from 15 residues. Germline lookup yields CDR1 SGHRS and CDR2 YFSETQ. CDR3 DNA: TGCGCCAGCAGCTATGGACAGGGGAGGGTCGAGACCCAGTACTTC. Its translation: CASSYGQGRVETQYF.

Here the CDR3 DNA reads TGTGCCAGCAGACGGGACAGGGACTATGGCTACACCTTC. It yields the protein CASRRDRDYGYTF. The chain uses TRBV6-6 and TRBJ1-2; the match to TRBD1 covers 9 bases. CDR1 MNHNY and CDR2 SVGAGI come from the germline V gene (reference sequence). The J segment lost 3 bases and the V segment lost 6 bases, leaving 2 bases of the junction unmatched. CDR3 length equals 13 residues.

The CDR3 here is CARYRGLYEQYF. For the CDR3, the DNA is TGCGCCAGATACAGGGGGCTGTACGAGCAGTACTTC. The J gene is TRBJ2-7, the V gene TRBV10-1; 9 positions agree with TRBD1. Germline loops: CDR1 WNHNN, CDR2 SYGVQD (reference sequence). V was pared by 9 bases and J by 4 bases, with 4 bases of the junction left unmatched. CDR3 length: 12 amino acids.

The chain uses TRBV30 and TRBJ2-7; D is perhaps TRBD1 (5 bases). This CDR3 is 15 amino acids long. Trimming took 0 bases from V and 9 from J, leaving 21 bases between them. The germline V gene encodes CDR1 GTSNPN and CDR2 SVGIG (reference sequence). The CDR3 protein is CAWSVYGAPSRVQYF. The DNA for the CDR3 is TGTGCCTGGAGTGTATATGGGGCCCCCTCTCGAGTGCAGTACTTC.

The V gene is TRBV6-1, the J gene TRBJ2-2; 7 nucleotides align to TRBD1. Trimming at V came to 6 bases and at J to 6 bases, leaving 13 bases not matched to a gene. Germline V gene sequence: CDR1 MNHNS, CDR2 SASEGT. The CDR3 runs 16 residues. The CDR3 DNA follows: TGTGCCAGCAGAGAAAGTGACAGGGTGAAGGCCGGGGAGCTGTTTTTT. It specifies CASRESDRVKAGELFF.

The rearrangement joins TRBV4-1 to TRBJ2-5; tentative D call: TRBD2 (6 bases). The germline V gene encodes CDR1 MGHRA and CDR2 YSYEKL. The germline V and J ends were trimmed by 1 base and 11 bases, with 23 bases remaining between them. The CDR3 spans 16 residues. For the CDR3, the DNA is TGCGCCAGCAGCCAAGTTCGCGGGATACACTACGTGGAGCAGTACTTC. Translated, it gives CASSQVRGIHYVEQYF.

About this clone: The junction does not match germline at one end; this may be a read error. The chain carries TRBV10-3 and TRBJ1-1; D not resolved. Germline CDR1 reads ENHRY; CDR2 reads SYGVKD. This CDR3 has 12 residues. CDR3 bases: TGTGCCATCAGCGATCAGAACGCTGAAGCTTTCTTT. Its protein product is CAISDQNAEAFF.

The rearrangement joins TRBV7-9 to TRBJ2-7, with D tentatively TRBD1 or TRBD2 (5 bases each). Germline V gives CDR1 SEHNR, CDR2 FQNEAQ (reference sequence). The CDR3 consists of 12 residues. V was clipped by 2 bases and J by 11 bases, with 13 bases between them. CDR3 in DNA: TGTGCCAGCAGCTTATCAGGGAGTCATGAGTACTTC. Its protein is CASSLSGSHEYF. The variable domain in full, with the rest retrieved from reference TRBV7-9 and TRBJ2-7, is DTGVSQNPRHKITKRGQNVTFRCDPISEHNRLYWYRQTLGQGPEFLTYFQNEAQLEKSRLLSDRFSAERPKGSFSTLEIQRTEQGDSAMYLCASSLSGSHEYFGPGTRLTVT.

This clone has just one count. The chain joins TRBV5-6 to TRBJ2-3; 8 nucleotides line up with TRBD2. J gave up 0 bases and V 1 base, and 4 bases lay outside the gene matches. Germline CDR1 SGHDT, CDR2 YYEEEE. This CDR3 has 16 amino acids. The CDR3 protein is CASSLFSGTSTDTQYF. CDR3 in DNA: TGTGCCAGCAGCTTGTTTAGCGGGACTAGCACAGATACGCAGTATTTT.

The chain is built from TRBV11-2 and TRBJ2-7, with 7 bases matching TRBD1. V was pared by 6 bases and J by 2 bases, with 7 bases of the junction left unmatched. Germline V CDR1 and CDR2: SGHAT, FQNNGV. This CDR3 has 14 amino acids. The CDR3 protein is CASRSGTAPYEQYF. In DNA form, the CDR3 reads TGTGCCAGCAGATCCGGGACAGCTCCCTACGAGCAGTACTTC. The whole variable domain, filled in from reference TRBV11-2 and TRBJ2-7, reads EAGVAQSPRYKIIEKRQSVAFWCNPISGHATLYWYQQILGQGPKLLIQFQNNGVVDDSQLPKDRFSAERLKGVDSTLKIQPAKLEDSAVYLCASRSGTAPYEQYFGPGTRLTVT.

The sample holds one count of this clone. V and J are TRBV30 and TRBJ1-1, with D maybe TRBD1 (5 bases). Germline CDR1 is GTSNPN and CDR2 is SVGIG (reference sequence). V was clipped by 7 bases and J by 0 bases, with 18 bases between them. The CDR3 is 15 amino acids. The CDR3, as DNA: TGTGCCTCATCCTCCTTCAGGGAAATGAACACTGAAGCTTTCTTT. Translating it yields CASSSFREMNTEAFF. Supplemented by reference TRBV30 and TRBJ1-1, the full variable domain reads SQTIHQWPATLVQPVGSPLSLECTVEGTSNPNLYWYRQAAGRGLQLLFYSVGIGQISSEVPQNLSASRPQDRQFILSSKKLLLSDSGFYLCASSSFREMNTEAFFGQGTRLTVV.

CDR3: CASSRPGSHNEQFF. The CDR3, as DNA: TGTGCCAGCAGTCGACCAGGGTCGCACAATGAGCAGTTCTTC. The chain combines TRBV27 with TRBJ2-1; D possibly corresponds to TRBD1 (5 bases). V lost 5 bases and J 5 bases, leaving 13 bases between the germline ends. Per germline, CDR1 MNHEY and CDR2 SMNVEV (reference sequence). This CDR3 is 14 amino acids long.

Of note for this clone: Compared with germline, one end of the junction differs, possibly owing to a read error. The CDR3 loop is CASSLAGTGDVLGF. The CDR3 DNA is TGTGCCAGCAGCTTAGCAGGGACAGGGGACGTCCTAGGCTTC. The chain couples TRBV7-2 to TRBJ1-2; 10 bases match TRBD1. Germline V gene data show CDR1 as SGHTA and CDR2 as FQGNSA. The CDR3 consists of 14 residues.

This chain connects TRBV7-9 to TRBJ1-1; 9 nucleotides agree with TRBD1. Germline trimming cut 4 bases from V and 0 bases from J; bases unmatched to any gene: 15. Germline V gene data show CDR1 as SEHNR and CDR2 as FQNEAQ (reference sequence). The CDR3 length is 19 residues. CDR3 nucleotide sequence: TGTGCCAGCAGCTCTCCGGGGACAGGGTATTTTGCTGTGAACACTGAAGCTTTCTTT. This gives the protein CASSSPGTGYFAVNTEAFF.

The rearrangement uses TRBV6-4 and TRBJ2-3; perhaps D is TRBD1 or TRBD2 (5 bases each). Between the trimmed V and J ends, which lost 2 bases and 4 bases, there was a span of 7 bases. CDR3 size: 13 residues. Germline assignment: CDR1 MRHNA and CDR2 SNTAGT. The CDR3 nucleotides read TGTGCCAGCAGTGACAGGGGAGCAGATACGCAGTATTTT. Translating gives CASSDRGADTQYF.

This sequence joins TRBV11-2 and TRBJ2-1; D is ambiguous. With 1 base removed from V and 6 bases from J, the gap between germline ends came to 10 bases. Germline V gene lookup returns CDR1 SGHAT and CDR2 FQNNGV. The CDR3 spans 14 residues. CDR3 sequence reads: CASSLGRSTNEQFF. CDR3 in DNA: TGTGCCAGCAGCTTAGGTCGCAGTACCAATGAGCAGTTCTTC.